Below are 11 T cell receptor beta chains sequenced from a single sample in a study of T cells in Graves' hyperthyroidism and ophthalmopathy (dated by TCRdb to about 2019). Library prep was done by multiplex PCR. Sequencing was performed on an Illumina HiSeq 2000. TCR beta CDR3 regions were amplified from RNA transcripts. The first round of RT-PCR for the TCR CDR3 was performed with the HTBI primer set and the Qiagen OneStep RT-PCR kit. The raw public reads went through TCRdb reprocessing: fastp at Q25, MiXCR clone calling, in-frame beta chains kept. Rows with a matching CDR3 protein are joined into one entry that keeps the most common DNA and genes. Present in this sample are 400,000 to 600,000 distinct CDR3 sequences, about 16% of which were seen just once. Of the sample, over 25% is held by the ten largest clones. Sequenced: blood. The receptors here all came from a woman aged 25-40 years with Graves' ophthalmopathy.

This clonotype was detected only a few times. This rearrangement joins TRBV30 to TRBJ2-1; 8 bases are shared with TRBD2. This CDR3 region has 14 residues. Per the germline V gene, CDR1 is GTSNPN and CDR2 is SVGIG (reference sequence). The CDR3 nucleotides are TGTGCATATGGATCTGAGCGGGAGAGGAATGAGCAGTTCTTC. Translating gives CAYGSERERNEQFF.

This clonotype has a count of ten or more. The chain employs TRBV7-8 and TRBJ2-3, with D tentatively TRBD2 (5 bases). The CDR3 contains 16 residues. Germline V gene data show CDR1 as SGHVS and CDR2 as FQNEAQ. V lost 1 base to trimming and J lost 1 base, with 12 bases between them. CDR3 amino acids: CASSLGGVRGTDTQYF. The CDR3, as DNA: TGTGCCAGCAGCTTAGGTGGGGTGAGGGGCACAGATACGCAGTATTTT.

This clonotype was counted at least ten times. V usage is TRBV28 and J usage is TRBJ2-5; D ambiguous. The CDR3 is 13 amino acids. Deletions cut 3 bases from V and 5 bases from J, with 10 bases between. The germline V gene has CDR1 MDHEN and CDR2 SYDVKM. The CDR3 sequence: CASSFFWSETQYF. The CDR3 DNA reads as TGTGCCAGCAGTTTCTTCTGGTCGGAGACCCAGTACTTC.

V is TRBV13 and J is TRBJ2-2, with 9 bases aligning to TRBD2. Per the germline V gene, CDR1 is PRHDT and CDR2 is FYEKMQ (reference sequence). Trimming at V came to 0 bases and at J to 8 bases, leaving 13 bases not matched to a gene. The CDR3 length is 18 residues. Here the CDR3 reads CASSLGLRREGRPGELFF. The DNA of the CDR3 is TGTGCCAGCAGCTTAGGCCTTAGGCGGGAGGGACGACCAGGGGAGCTGTTTTTT.

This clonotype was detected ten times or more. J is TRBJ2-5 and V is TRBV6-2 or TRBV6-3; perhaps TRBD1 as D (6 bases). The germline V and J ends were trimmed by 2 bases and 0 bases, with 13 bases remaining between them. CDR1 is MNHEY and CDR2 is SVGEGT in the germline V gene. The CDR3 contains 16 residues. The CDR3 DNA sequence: TGTGCCAGCAGTTACGGACAGAAGAAGTACCAAGAGACCCAGTACTTC. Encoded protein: CASSYGQKKYQETQYF.

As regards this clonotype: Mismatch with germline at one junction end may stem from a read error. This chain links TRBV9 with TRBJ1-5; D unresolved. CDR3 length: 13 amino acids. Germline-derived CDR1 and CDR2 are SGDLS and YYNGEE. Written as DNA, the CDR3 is TGTGCCAGCAGCGCCCTCCTAAATCGGCCCCAGCATTTT. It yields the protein CASSALLNRPQHF.

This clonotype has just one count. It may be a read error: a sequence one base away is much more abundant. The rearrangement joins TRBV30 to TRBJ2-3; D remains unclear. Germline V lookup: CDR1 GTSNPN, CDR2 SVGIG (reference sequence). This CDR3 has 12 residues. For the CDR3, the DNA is TGTACCTGGAGTGTACTCGGAAATACGCAGTATTTT. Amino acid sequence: CTWSVLGNTQYF.

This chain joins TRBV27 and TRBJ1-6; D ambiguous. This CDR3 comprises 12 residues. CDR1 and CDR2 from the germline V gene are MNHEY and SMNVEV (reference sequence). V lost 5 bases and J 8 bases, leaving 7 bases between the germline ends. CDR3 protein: CASSQVDSPLHF. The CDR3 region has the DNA TGTGCCAGCAGTCAAGTGGATTCACCCCTCCACTTT.

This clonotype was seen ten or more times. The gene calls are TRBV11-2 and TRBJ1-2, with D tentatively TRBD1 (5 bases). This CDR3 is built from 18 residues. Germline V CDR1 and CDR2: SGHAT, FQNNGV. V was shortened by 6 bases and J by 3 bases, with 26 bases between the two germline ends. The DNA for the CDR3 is TGTGCCAGCAGGAGAGGCTTGGCAGGGCGGAAGAAGGACTATGGCTACACCTTC. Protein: CASRRGLAGRKKDYGYTF.

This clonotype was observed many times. The CDR3 here is CATSDQRRGELFF. The CDR3, as DNA: TGTGCCACCAGTGACCAACGACGGGGGGAGCTGTTTTTT. The chain uses TRBV24-1 and TRBJ2-2; D remains unclear. The V gene's germline CDR1 is KGHDR and CDR2 SFDVKD. This CDR3 comprises 13 residues. Trimming took 4 bases from V and 8 from J, leaving 10 bases between them.

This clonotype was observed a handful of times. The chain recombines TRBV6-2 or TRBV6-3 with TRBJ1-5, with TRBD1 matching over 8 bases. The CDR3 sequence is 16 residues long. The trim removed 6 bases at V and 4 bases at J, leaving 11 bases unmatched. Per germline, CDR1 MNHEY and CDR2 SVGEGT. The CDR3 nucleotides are TGTGCCAGCAGCCACGGGACAGGTATCATAAATCAGCCCCAGCATTTT. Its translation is CASSHGTGIINQPQHF.